The clone carrying this T cell receptor (beta chain) was counted a single time. Antigen unknown. The sample comes from a study of T cell responses to AZD1222 COVID-19 vaccine. Study overall: Pooling was applied to second doses at about 4 or about 12 weeks. General observations from the study: Samples come after the peak T cell response, not at day 14. Donors skewed white British and female; clonal diversity was possibly underestimated.

Sequenced by immunoSEQ multiplex PCR; TCRdb stores in-frame clones only, minus some. Of about 130,000 clones in the sample, over 75% were seen once. The V gene's germline CDR1 is GTSNPN and CDR2 SVGIG (reference sequence). V was clipped by 0 bases and J by 6 bases, with 6 bases between them. The CDR3 has 13 amino acids. The clonotype originates from an adult in good health. This rearrangement joins TRBV30 to TRBJ2-6, with D unclear. Sequenced material: peripheral blood, taken on day 0 of AZD1222 vaccination. Written as DNA, the CDR3 is TGTGCCTGGAGTGTATTCTTGGCCAACGTCCTGACTTTC. As protein: CAWSVFLANVLTF.